This note documents a single TCR beta chain sequence. Sequencing relied on a cDNA template that was reverse transcribed from extracted RNA. The data were produced by immunoSEQ multiplex PCR, yet TCRdb's version contains in-frame clones alone and is incomplete. The table lists 160,000 or so clones, around half of them singletons. CD4+ and CD8+ T cells were sorted from PBMCs. The CDR3 runs to 16 residues. Germline values: CDR1 SGHDT, CDR2 YYEEEE. The V segment lost 4 bases and the J segment 0 bases; nucleotides outside the gene matches: 4. The data belong to a study of CD8+ T cells in alopecia areata. About the research overall: The drug, oral tofacitinib, was given to treated patients at 5 to 10 mg twice daily.

The chain uses TRBV5-6 and TRBJ2-1; 10 nucleotides line up with TRBD2. This receptor was obtained from a human donor with alopecia areata. The sample was CD8+ T cells sorted from blood, taken at week 0. Here the CDR3 reads CASSIGTSVSYNEQFF. DNA of the CDR3: TGTGCCAGCAGCATCGGGACTAGCGTCTCCTACAATGAGCAGTTCTTC. The whole variable domain, remainder taken from reference TRBV5-6 and TRBJ2-1, is DAGVTQSPTHLIKTRGQQVTLRCSPKSGHDTVSWYQQALGQGPQFIFQYYEEEERQRGNFPDRFSGHQFPNYSSELNVNALLLGDSALYLCASSIGTSVSYNEQFFGPGTRLTVL.